The 27 T cell receptor beta chains below come from one sample, sequenced in a study of tumor-infiltrating lymphocytes in primary liver carcinoma. A constant-region primer primed TCR beta cDNA synthesis from 450 to 550 ng of total RNA. Three rounds of nested multiplex PCR with slightly modified ARM-PCR produced TCR beta libraries. The first two PCR rounds, approximately 10 cycles each, used TRBV1-TRBV30 forward primers and a C-beta reverse primer. One entry per CDR3 protein, called by TCRdb with MiXCR from the multiplex PCR reads. The table shows 150,000 to 200,000 distinct CDR3 sequences, with roughly three fifths occurring only once. They got blood RNA out of unsorted whole blood and also pulled out germline DNA. Input material: peripheral blood. These receptors came from a man aged 35 to 55 with primary liver carcinoma and hepatitis B virus infection.

Concerning this clonotype itself: A much larger clone lies one base from this, so it may be a read error. This chain joins TRBV29-1 and TRBJ2-7; unclear D gene. The CDR3 totals 11 residues. The V end was cut by 4 bases, the J end by 6 bases, with 10 bases between. The V gene's germline CDR1 is SQVTM and CDR2 ANQGSEA. The CDR3 here is CSVAPMAEQYF. The DNA of the CDR3 is TGCAGCGTTGCACCGATGGCCGAGCAGTACTTC.

This clonotype showed up just a few times. A read error may produce the germline difference seen at one junction end. This chain connects TRBV11-2 to TRBJ1-1; D is ambiguous. This CDR3 comprises 14 residues. Germline-derived CDR1 and CDR2 are SGHAT and FQNNGV. In DNA form, the CDR3 reads TGTGCCAGCGGCTTACAGCTATTGAACACTGAAGCTTTCTTT. Amino acids: CASGLQLLNTEAFF.

V and J are TRBV6-5 and TRBJ2-1; the match to TRBD2 covers 7 bases. The length of the CDR3 is 15 residues. The germline gives CDR1 MNHEY, CDR2 SVGAGI. The J segment lost 10 bases and the V segment lost 7 bases, leaving 16 bases of the junction unmatched. DNA of the CDR3: TGTGCCAGCACGGCGAACCGGGAGGCCCGCTCGGAGCAGTTCTTC. It encodes CASTANREARSEQFF.

This sequence joins TRBV12-3 or TRBV12-4 and TRBJ2-2; D is ambiguous. The CDR3 loop spans 11 amino acids. V shed 3 bases and J shed 7 bases, with 3 bases lying between them. As DNA, the CDR3 is TGTGCCAGCAGTTTTCACGGGGAGCTGTTTTTT. Its protein product is CASSFHGELFF.

The chain is built from TRBV29-1 and TRBJ2-7; 10 positions match TRBD1. V trimming: 4 bases; J trimming: 0 bases; junction bases outside the gene matches: 3. The CDR3 extends over 14 amino acids. The germline CDR1 and CDR2 sequences are SQVTM and ANQGSEA. CDR3: CSVAGTGDSYEQYF. CDR3 sequence (DNA): TGCAGCGTTGCGGGGACAGGGGACTCCTACGAGCAGTACTTC.

The DNA of the CDR3 is TGTGCCAGCACAAAAGGGGTTGAGCAGTACTTC. Protein product: CASTKGVEQYF. The rearrangement uses TRBV11-2 and TRBJ2-7; tentative D call: TRBD1 (5 bases). Germline assignment: CDR1 SGHAT and CDR2 FQNNGV. V was shortened by 7 bases and J by 7 bases, with 11 bases between the two germline ends. The CDR3 spans 11 residues.

This clonotype was seen only a few times. The CDR3, as DNA: TGTGCCAGTCGGACTAGCGGGACCAATGAGCAGTTCTTC. Translated, it gives CASRTSGTNEQFF. This sequence joins TRBV6-1 and TRBJ2-1; 12 positions match TRBD2. The CDR3 runs 13 residues. Germline values: CDR1 MNHNS, CDR2 SASEGT. V lost 9 bases and J lost 6; bases outside the gene matches: 3.

The chain is built from TRBV14 and TRBJ2-2; no firm D call. Trimming left V 1 base short and J 5 bases short, with 5 bases between. The CDR3 is made up of 13 amino acids. The germline gives CDR1 SGHDN, CDR2 FVKESK. In DNA form, the CDR3 reads TGTGCCAGCAGCCAAGTAAGAACCGGGGAGCTGTTTTTT. This translates into CASSQVRTGELFF. The variable domain in full, with the rest retrieved from reference TRBV14 and TRBJ2-2, is EAGVTQFPSHSVIEKGQTVTLRCDPISGHDNLYWYRRVMGKEIKFLLHFVKESKQDESGMPNNRFLAERTGGTYSTLKVQPAELEDSGVYFCASSQVRTGELFFGEGSRLTVL.

With regard to this clonotype: At one boundary the junction diverges from the germline segment, which might be a read error. This chain links TRBV11-2 with TRBJ2-7; possible D gene TRBD1, 5 bases. CDR1 is SGHAT, CDR2 FQNNGV, per germline. The length of the CDR3 is 13 residues. The CDR3 sequence is CTSTTDISYERYF. CDR3 nucleotides: TGTACCAGCACCACGGACATCTCCTACGAGCGGTACTTC.

V usage is TRBV29-1 and J usage is TRBJ2-1; the D call may be TRBD1 or TRBD2 (7 bases each). Trimming pared 6 bases from V and 5 bases from J, leaving 20 bases between. The CDR3 is made up of 15 amino acids. Germline V gives CDR1 SQVTM, CDR2 ANQGSEA. In DNA form, the CDR3 reads TGCAGCGTCCCAGGGGGGGGGACGCGTCACAATGAGCAGTTCTTC. It codes for CSVPGGGTRHNEQFF.

CDR3 loop: CSVGGQVLTDTQYF. The CDR3 region has the DNA TGCAGCGTCGGCGGACAGGTCCTGACAGATACGCAGTATTTT. The rearrangement uses TRBV29-1 and TRBJ2-3; 7 nucleotides line up with TRBD1. Trimming took 6 bases from V and 3 from J; bases not matched to a gene: 9. The germline gives CDR1 SQVTM, CDR2 ANQGSEA. The CDR3 spans 14 residues.

With respect to this clonotype: Its ends do not fully match the called genes, so a read error is possible. The gene calls are TRBV11-2 and TRBJ2-4, with a tentative D call TRBD2 (5 bases). The CDR3 runs to 16 residues. In germline, CDR1 is SGHAT, CDR2 FQNNGV. The CDR3 DNA follows: TGTGTCAGCAGTCAGAATGTAAAGGGCGCGGGAAACATTCAGTACTTC. Its protein is CVSSQNVKGAGNIQYF.

In this sample, this clonotype turned up many times. The rearrangement links TRBV11-2 to TRBJ2-1; 9 bases line up with TRBD2. Germline CDR1 is SGHAT and CDR2 is FQNNGV. This CDR3 has 14 residues. V shed 5 bases and J 9 bases; nucleotides not matched to a gene: 8. The CDR3, as DNA: TGTGCCAGCAGCCCAACAGGGACTAGCCCTGAGCAGTTCTTC. Translation gives CASSPTGTSPEQFF.

The chain is built from TRBV6-1 and TRBJ2-7, with 9 nucleotides matching TRBD2. Trimming took 7 bases from V and 5 from J; bases not matched to a gene: 12. The CDR3 spans 15 residues. Germline-derived CDR1 and CDR2 are MNHNS and SASEGT. CDR3 sequence: CASTESAGGSHEQYF. As DNA, the CDR3 is TGTGCCAGCACCGAATCCGCGGGAGGGTCCCACGAGCAGTACTTC.

A note on this clonotype: One base away lies a much larger clone, so this may be a sequencing read error. This rearrangement joins TRBV11-2 to TRBJ2-7, with 13 bases that match TRBD2. From germline, CDR1 is SGHAT and CDR2 FQNNGV. The CDR3 is 15 amino acids. The CDR3 bases are TGTACCAGCAGCCCCTTCGGGACTAGCGGGACCGAGCAGTACTTC. It specifies CTSSPFGTSGTEQYF. Based on the CDR3 plus reference TRBV11-2 and TRBJ2-7, the full variable domain is EAGVAQSPRYKIIEKRQSVAFWCNPISGHATLYWYQQILGQGPKLLIQFQNNGVVDDSQLPKDRFSAERLKGVDSTLKIQPAKLEDSAVYLCTSSPFGTSGTEQYFGPGTRLTVT.

The CDR3, as DNA: TGCGCCAGCAGCCAAGATAGGCAGGGGTACGAAAAACTGTTTTTT. It yields the protein CASSQDRQGYEKLFF. The chain links TRBV4-1 to TRBJ1-4; a possible D gene is TRBD1 (6 bases). V was shortened by 0 bases and J by 8 bases, with 13 bases between the two germline ends. Germline V lookup: CDR1 MGHRA, CDR2 YSYEKL. This CDR3 has 15 amino acids.

In the case of this clonotype: This may arise from a read error, as a much more abundant clone is one base away. J is TRBJ2-3 and V is TRBV11-1, with D unresolved. Per germline, CDR1 SGHAT and CDR2 FQDESV (reference sequence). There are 11 residues in the CDR3. Trimming took off 5 bases at V and 4 bases at J, with 4 bases between the two ends. The CDR3 is CASSGADTQYF. The CDR3, as DNA: TGTGCCAGCAGCGGTGCAGATACGCAGTATTTT. Looking up the rest from reference TRBV11-1 and TRBJ2-3 gives the full variable domain: EAEVAQSPRYKITEKSQAVAFWCDPISGHATLYWYRQILGQGPELLVQFQDESVVDDSQLPKDRFSAERLKGVDSTLKIQPAELGDSAMYLCASSGADTQYFGPGTRLTVL.

With regard to this clonotype: The junction and the germline gene differ at one end; a read error may be behind it. The chain combines TRBV6-1 with TRBJ2-1; the match to TRBD2 covers 9 bases. Per germline, CDR1 MNHNS and CDR2 SASEGT. CDR3 size: 14 residues. DNA for the CDR3: TGTGCCAGCAGTCCCTTGACTAGCGGCAATGAGCAATTCTTC. Translated: CASSPLTSGNEQFF.

Concerning this clonotype itself: At one of its ends the junction is not consistent with the germline gene, which may arise from a read error. The rearrangement links TRBV10-1 to TRBJ1-1; tentatively, D is TRBD1 (6 bases). Germline loops: CDR1 WNHNN, CDR2 SYGVQD (reference sequence). The length of the CDR3 is 13 residues. The CDR3 reads CASSEDRNTEDFF. In DNA, the CDR3 is TGCGCAAGCAGTGAGGACAGAAACACTGAAGATTTCTTT.

This chain connects TRBV12-3 or TRBV12-4 to TRBJ2-2; 7 bases agree with TRBD2. V trimming: 6 bases; J trimming: 4 bases; junction bases outside the gene matches: 11. CDR3 size: 16 residues. The DNA of the CDR3 is TGTGCCAGCAGCCCCGTGATAGCGGGCCTCACCGGGGAGCTGTTTTTT. Translated: CASSPVIAGLTGELFF.

The chain couples TRBV6-5 to TRBJ2-1, with 8 bases matching TRBD2. Germline CDR1 and CDR2: MNHEY and SVGAGI. V shed 2 bases, J shed 4 bases, and the junction held 10 bases outside the gene matches. The CDR3 totals 17 residues. Here the CDR3 reads CASSYLPIAGPYNEQFF. The CDR3 nucleotides are TGTGCCAGCAGTTACCTCCCTATAGCGGGACCTTACAATGAGCAGTTCTTC.

This clonotype was counted at least ten times. This rearrangement joins TRBV29-1 to TRBJ2-3, with TRBD2 matching 10 bases. CDR3 length equals 14 residues. Per germline, CDR1 SQVTM and CDR2 ANQGSEA. V lost 5 bases and J lost 3; bases outside the gene matches: 5. This chain's CDR3 is CSVHGSGRTDTQYF. The CDR3 bases are TGCAGCGTTCACGGTAGCGGGAGGACAGATACGCAGTATTTT.

Of note for this clonotype: The conserved closing phenylalanine or tryptophan is absent in this CDR3, likely reflecting a read error. The chain carries TRBV11-2 and TRBJ2-1; the match to TRBD1 covers 10 bases. Germline values: CDR1 SGHAT, CDR2 FQNNGV. This CDR3 region has 17 residues. V gave up 6 bases and J gave up 5 bases; unmatched junction bases: 13. Here the CDR3 reads CASSQTPGQGPNNEQFL. CDR3 bases: TGTGCCAGCAGTCAAACTCCGGGACAGGGGCCGAACAATGAGCAGTTCCTC.

The rearrangement uses TRBV11-3 and TRBJ2-2, with TRBD1 matching over 10 bases. Trimming took 2 bases from V and 14 from J; bases not matched to a gene: 14. This CDR3 region has 16 residues. Germline values: CDR1 SGHNT, CDR2 YENEEA. CDR3 nucleotides: TGTGCCAGCAGCTTACGGGACAGGGGTTTGACCGGGCATCTGTTTTTT. Translation gives CASSLRDRGLTGHLFF. Full variable domain (remainder filled in from reference TRBV11-3 and TRBJ2-2): EAGVVQSPRYKIIEKKQPVAFWCNPISGHNTLYWYLQNLGQGPELLIRYENEEAVDDSQLPKDRFSAERLKGVDSTLKIQPAELGDSAVYLCASSLRDRGLTGHLFFGEGSRLTVL.

This clonotype was detected a few times. This rearrangement joins TRBV4-1 to TRBJ2-2; D perhaps matches TRBD2 (5 bases). This CDR3 has 14 residues. Trimming left V 6 bases short and J 1 base short, with 9 bases between. Germline CDR1 reads MGHRA; CDR2 reads YSYEKL. Here the CDR3 DNA reads TGCGCCAGCAGTCGCCGGGAGAACACCGGGGAGCTGTTTTTT. This encodes CASSRRENTGELFF.

As for this clonotype: Possible read error: a much larger clone is one base away. The CDR3 spells CANSYSHVLRYF. The CDR3 bases are TGTGCCAACAGTTACTCGCATGTCCTTAGGTACTTC. The chain recombines TRBV6-5 with TRBJ2-7; the D is unclear. This CDR3 is built from 12 residues. Germline loops: CDR1 MNHEY, CDR2 SVGAGI.

This clonotype was found many times. V and J are TRBV4-2 and TRBJ2-7; 10 nucleotides align to TRBD2. The germline gives CDR1 LGHNA, CDR2 YNFKEQ. V lost 1 base, J lost 0 bases, and 3 bases stayed unmatched. The CDR3 extends over 16 amino acids. The DNA of the CDR3 is TGTGCCAGCAGCCAAGTCTCTAGCGGGAGCTCCTACGAGCAGTACTTC. Amino acids: CASSQVSSGSSYEQYF.